Listed here are 5 T cell receptor beta chains from one sample, sequenced in a study of cytotoxic CD8 clonotypes in ibrutinib-treated CLL. Profiling relied on immunoSEQ multiplex PCR, and the TCRdb table lists in-frame clones only, not all of them. The table lists almost 250,000 clones, roughly 74% of them singletons, with roughly 14% in the top ten. The specimen was PBMCs, collected after 24 months of ibrutinib treatment. Receptor source: a human donor with chronic lymphocytic leukemia.

This clone was seen just once. The V gene is TRBV7-6, the J gene TRBJ2-2, with 10 bases aligning to TRBD2. With 4 bases clipped from V and 3 bases from J, the junction kept 5 bases outside the gene matches. Germline V gives CDR1 SGHVS, CDR2 FNYEAQ. This CDR3 is built from 16 residues. The CDR3 DNA sequence: TGTGCCAGCAGCTCAGCGGGAGGGCTGGACACCGGGGAGCTGTTTTTT. This sequence encodes CASSSAGGLDTGELFF.

V is TRBV29-1 and J is TRBJ2-1; 9 nucleotides line up with TRBD2. The CDR3 totals 16 residues. Trimming took 7 bases from V and 5 from J; bases not matched to a gene: 15. Germline assignment: CDR1 SQVTM and CDR2 ANQGSEA. CDR3 sequence reads: CSAESPTSGGDNEQFF. CDR3 nucleotide sequence: TGCAGCGCCGAATCGCCGACTAGCGGAGGGGACAATGAGCAGTTCTTC.

This clone appeared a single time. V is TRBV5-1 and J is TRBJ2-6; D possibly corresponds to TRBD2 (5 bases). Deletions cut 9 bases from V and 0 bases from J, with 7 bases between. Germline CDR1 is SGHRS and CDR2 is YFSETQ. The CDR3 covers 13 residues. The CDR3 loop is CATGLSGANVLTF. Written as DNA, the CDR3 is TGCGCCACCGGACTCTCTGGGGCCAACGTCCTGACTTTC.

The table lists this clone with a few counts. The rearrangement links TRBV27 to TRBJ1-5, with D perhaps TRBD1 (5 bases). Germline loops: CDR1 MNHEY, CDR2 SMNVEV (reference sequence). Trimming took off 6 bases at V and 9 bases at J, with 21 bases between the two ends. There are 15 residues in the CDR3. CDR3: CASRTVGTAVGPQHF. The CDR3 DNA is TGTGCCAGCAGAACGGTCGGGACGGCGGTGGGGCCCCAGCATTTT.

The CDR3 DNA follows: TGTGCCAGCTCACCCGGGACAGTCGTCTACGAGCAGTACTTC. Translated: CASSPGTVVYEQYF. This chain uses TRBV18 with TRBJ2-7; 7 positions match TRBD1. The CDR3 has 14 residues. The junction had 5 bases not matched to a gene; V was cut back by 3 bases and J by 3 bases. From germline, CDR1 is KGHSH and CDR2 LQKENI.